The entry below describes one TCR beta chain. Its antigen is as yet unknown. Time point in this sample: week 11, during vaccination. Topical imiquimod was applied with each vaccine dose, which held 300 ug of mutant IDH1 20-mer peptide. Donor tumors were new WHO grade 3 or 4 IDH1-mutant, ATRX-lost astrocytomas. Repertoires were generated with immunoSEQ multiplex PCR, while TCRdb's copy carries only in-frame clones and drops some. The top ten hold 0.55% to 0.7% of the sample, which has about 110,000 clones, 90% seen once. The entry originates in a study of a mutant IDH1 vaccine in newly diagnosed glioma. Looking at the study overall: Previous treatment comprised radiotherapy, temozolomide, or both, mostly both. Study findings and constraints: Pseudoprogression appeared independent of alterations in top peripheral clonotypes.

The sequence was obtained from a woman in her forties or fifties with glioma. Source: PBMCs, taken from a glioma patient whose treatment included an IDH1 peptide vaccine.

CDR3 sequence (DNA): TGTGCCAGCTCACCACCGTCGGGGGGAGAAGAAAAACTGTTTTTT. It specifies CASSPPSGGEEKLFF. The J gene is TRBJ1-4, the V gene TRBV18; D is perhaps TRBD1 (5 bases). The CDR3 length is 15 residues. CDR1 and CDR2 (germline): KGHSH, LQKENI. V lost 0 bases, J lost 8 bases, and 13 bases lay in between.